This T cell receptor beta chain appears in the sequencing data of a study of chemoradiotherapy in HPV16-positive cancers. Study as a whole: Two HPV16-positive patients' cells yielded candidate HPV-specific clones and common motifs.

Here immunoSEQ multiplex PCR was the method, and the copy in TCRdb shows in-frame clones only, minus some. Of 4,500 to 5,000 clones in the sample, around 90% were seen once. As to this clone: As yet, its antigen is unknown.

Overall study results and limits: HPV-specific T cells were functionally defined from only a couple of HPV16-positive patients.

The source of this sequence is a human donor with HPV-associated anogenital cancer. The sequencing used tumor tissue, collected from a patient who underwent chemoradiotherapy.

The CDR3 loop reads CAWSVGTLYEQYF. CDR3 in DNA: TGTGCCTGGAGTGTAGGGACACTCTACGAGCAGTACTTC. The V gene is TRBV30, the J gene TRBJ2-7; D might be TRBD1 (6 bases). The V and J ends lost 0 bases and 3 bases respectively, with 9 bases between them. The CDR3 has 13 amino acids. The germline gives CDR1 GTSNPN, CDR2 SVGIG (reference sequence).